This TCR beta chain is drawn from a study of human T cells and chemical hapten exposure. Time point: patch test 3, about 24 weeks after DPC sensitization. Treatment reported: therapeutic diphenylcyclopropenone sensitization with weekly scalp DPC. Blood collection took place prior to placing each patch test. This clonotype came up a few times. Its antigen is as yet unknown. The germline V gene encodes CDR1 MNHEY and CDR2 SMNVEV (reference sequence). This CDR3 has 16 residues. V was cut by 0 bases and J by 2 bases, with 12 bases left in between. TCRdb reprocessed the RACE reads with MiXCR, giving one entry per CDR3 protein. Among roughly 200,000 distinct CDR3 sequences listed, around 23% were seen once. The study's findings and limits: Expanded TCRs made up significantly more big CDR3 similarity clusters than controls did.

The material sequenced was whole blood, taken in connection with sensitization to the hapten diphenylcyclopropenone (DPC). The TCR originated in a woman in her thirties or forties with alopecia areata. Some clones in this sample may be carry-over from other donors' samples. V usage is TRBV27 and J usage is TRBJ2-3; perhaps TRBD2 as D (6 bases). In nucleotides, the CDR3 is TGTGCCAGCAGTTTATCTGCGGGACTCTACACAGATACGCAGTATTTT. It codes for CASSLSAGLYTDTQYF.